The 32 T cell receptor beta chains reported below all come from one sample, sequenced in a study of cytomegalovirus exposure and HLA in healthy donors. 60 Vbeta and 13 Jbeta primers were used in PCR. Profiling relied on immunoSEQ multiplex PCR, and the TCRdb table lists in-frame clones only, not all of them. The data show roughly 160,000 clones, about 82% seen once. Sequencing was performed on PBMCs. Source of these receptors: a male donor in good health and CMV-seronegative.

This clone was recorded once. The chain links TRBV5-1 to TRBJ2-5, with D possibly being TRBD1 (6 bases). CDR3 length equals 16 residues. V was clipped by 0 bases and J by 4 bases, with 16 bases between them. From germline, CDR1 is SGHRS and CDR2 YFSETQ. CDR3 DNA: TGCGCCAGCAGCTTGGATGTGGGGCAGGGGTTAGAGACCCAGTACTTC. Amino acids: CASSLDVGQGLETQYF.

The CDR3 DNA sequence: TGTGCCAGCAGCCCCTTAGGGACAGGGGGCTACGAGCAGTACTTC. The encoded protein is CASSPLGTGGYEQYF. The V gene is TRBV27, the J gene TRBJ2-7, with 11 bases aligning to TRBD1. Germline trimming cut 6 bases from V and 3 bases from J; bases unmatched to any gene: 7. Germline loops: CDR1 MNHEY, CDR2 SMNVEV (reference sequence). This CDR3 spans 15 amino acids.

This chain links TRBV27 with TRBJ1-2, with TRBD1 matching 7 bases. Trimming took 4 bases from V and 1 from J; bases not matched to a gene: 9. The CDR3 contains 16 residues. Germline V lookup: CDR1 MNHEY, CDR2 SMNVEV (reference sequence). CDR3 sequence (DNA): TGTGCCAGCAGTTGGACCTTGGGACAGCTTAACTATGGCTACACCTTC. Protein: CASSWTLGQLNYGYTF.

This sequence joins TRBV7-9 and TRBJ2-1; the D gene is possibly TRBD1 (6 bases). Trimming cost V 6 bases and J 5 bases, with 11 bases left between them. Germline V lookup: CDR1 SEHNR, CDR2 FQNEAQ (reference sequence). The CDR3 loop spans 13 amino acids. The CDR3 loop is CASSYYRDNEQFF. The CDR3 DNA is TGTGCCAGCAGTTATTACAGGGACAATGAGCAGTTCTTC.

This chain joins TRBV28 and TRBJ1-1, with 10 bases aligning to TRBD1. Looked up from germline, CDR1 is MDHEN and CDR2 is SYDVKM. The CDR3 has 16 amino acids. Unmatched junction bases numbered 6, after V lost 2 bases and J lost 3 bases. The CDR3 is CASSLPDGTGDTEAFF. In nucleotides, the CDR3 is TGTGCCAGCAGTTTACCCGACGGGACAGGGGACACTGAAGCTTTCTTT. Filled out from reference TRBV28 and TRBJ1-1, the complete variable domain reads DVKVTQSSRYLVKRTGEKVFLECVQDMDHENMFWYRQDPGLGLRLIYFSYDVKMKEKGDIPEGYSVSREKKERFSLILESASTNQTSMYLCASSLPDGTGDTEAFFGQGTRLTVV.

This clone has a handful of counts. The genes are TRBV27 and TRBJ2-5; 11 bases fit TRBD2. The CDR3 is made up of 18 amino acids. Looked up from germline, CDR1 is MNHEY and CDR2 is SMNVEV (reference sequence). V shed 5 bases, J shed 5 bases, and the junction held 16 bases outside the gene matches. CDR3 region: CASSTLQGRASGRETQYF. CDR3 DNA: TGTGCCAGCAGTACCCTCCAGGGAAGGGCTAGCGGGAGGGAGACCCAGTACTTC.

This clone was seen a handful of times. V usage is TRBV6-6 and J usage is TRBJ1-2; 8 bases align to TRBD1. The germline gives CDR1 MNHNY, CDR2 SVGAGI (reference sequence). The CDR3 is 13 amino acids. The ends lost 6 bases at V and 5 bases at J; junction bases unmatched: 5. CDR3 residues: CASRTGVGYGYTF. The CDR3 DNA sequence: TGTGCCAGCAGGACAGGGGTTGGATATGGCTACACCTTC.

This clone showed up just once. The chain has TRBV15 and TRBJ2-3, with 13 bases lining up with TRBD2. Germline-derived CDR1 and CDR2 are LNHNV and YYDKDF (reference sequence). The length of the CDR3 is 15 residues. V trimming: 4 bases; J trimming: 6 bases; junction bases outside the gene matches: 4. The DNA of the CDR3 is TGTGCCACCAGCAAAGGACTAGCGGGAGAGGATACGCAGTATTTT. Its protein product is CATSKGLAGEDTQYF.

The DNA of the CDR3 is TGTGCCAGTAGTCCCCAGGGGGTGGATCAGCCCCAGCATTTT. Translated: CASSPQGVDQPQHF. The rearrangement links TRBV19 to TRBJ1-5, with 7 positions matching TRBD1. Looked up from germline, CDR1 is LNHDA and CDR2 is SQIVND (reference sequence). This CDR3 has 14 residues. V was clipped by 5 bases and J by 5 bases; unmatched bases: 6.

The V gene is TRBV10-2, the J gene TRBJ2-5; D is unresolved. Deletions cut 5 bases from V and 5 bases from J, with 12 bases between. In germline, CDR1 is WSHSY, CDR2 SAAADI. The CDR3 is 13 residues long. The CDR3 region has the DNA TGCGCCAGCAGTAATGGAGAGTGGGAGACCCAGTACTTC. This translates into CASSNGEWETQYF.

Here the CDR3 reads CASSRPITGNSPLHF. CDR3 nucleotide sequence: TGTGCCAGCAGTCGCCCGATTACAGGGAATTCACCCCTCCACTTT. The chain links TRBV6-1 to TRBJ1-6; D perhaps matches TRBD1 (6 bases). Trimming stripped 5 bases from V and 7 bases from J, with 15 bases between. There are 15 residues in the CDR3. Per germline, CDR1 MNHNS and CDR2 SASEGT.

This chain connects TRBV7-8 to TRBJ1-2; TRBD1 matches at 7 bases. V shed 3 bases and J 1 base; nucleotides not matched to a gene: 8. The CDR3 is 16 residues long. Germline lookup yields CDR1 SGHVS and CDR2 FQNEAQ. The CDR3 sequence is CASSFQQGLLNYGYTF. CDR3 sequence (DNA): TGTGCCAGCAGCTTCCAACAGGGGCTTCTTAACTATGGCTACACCTTC.

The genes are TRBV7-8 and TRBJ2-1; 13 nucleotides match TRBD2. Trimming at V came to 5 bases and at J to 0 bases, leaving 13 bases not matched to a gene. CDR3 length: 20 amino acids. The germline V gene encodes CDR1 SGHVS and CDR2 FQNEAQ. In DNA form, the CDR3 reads TGTGCCAGCAGCCTTACCGGGACTAGCGGGACCATTTTCTCCTACAATGAGCAGTTCTTC. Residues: CASSLTGTSGTIFSYNEQFF.

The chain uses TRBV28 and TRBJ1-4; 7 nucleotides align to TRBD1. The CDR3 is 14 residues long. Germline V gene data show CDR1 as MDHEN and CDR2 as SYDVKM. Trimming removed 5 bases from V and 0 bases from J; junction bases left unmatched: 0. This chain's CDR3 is CASSGTATNEKLFF. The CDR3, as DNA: TGTGCCAGCAGTGGGACAGCAACTAATGAAAAACTGTTTTTT.

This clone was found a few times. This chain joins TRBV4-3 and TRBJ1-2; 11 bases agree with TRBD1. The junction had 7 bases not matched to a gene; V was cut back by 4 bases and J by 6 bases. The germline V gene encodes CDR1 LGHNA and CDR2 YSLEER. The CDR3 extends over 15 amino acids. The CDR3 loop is CASSRGQGALDGYTF. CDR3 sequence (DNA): TGCGCCAGCAGCCGTGGACAGGGGGCCTTAGATGGCTACACCTTC.

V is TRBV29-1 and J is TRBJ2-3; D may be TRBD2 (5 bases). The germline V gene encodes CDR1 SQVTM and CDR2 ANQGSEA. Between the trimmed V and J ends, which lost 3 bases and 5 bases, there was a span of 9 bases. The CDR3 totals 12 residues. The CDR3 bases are TGCAGCGTTGATCCCGGACTAGATACGCAGTATTTT. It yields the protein CSVDPGLDTQYF.

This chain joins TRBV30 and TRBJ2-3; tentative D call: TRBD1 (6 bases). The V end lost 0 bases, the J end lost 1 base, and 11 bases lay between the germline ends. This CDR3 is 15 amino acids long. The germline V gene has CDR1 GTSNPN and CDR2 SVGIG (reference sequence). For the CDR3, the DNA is TGTGCCTGGAGTGTACTGGCAGGGGGCACAGATACGCAGTATTTT. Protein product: CAWSVLAGGTDTQYF.

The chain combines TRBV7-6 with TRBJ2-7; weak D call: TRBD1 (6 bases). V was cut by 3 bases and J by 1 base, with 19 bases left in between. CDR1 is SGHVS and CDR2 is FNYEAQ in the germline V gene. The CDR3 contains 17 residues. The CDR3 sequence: CASSFSVRGKGSYEQYF. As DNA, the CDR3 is TGTGCCAGCAGCTTCTCCGTCAGGGGTAAAGGATCCTACGAGCAGTACTTC.

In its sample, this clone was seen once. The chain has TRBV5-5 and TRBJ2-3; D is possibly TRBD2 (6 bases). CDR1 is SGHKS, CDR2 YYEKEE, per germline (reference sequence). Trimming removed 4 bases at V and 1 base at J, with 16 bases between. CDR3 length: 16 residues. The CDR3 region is CASSPGDSGRTDTQYF. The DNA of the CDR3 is TGTGCCAGCAGCCCCGGGGATAGCGGCCGCACAGATACGCAGTATTTT.

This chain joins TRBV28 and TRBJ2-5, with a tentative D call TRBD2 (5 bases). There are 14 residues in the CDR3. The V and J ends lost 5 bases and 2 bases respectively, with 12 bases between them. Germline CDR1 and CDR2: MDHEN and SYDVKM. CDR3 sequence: CASSRGVVQETQYF. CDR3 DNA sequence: TGTGCCAGCAGTCGGGGTGTTGTTCAAGAGACCCAGTACTTC.

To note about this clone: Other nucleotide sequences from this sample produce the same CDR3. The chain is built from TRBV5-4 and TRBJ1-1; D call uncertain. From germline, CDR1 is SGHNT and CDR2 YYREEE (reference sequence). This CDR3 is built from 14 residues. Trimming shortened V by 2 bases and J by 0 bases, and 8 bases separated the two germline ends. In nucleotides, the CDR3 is TGTGCCAGCAGCTTTGACACCTTGAACACTGAAGCTTTCTTT. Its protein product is CASSFDTLNTEAFF.

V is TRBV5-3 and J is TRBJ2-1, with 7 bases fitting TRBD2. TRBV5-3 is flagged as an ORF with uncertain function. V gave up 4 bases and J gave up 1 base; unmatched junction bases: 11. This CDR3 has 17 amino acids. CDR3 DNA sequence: TGTGCCAGAAGCGACGGAGGGAGGGAGCAGTCCTACAATGAGCAGTTCTTC. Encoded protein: CARSDGGREQSYNEQFF.

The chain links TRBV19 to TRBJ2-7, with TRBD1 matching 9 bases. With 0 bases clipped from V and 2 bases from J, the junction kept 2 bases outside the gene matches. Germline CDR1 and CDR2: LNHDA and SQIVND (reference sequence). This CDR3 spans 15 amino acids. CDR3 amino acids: CASSIDRDRAYEQYF. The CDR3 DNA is TGTGCCAGTAGTATAGACCGGGACAGGGCCTACGAGCAGTACTTC.

CDR3 sequence: CASSPGGSFGNEQFF. CDR3 coding DNA: TGTGCCAGCAGCCCCGGGGGGTCATTCGGCAATGAGCAGTTCTTC. The rearrangement links TRBV6-5 to TRBJ2-1; TRBD2 agrees at 7 bases. The CDR3 loop spans 15 amino acids. V lost 6 bases, J lost 6 bases, and 11 bases stayed unmatched. The germline CDR1 and CDR2 sequences are MNHEY and SVGAGI.

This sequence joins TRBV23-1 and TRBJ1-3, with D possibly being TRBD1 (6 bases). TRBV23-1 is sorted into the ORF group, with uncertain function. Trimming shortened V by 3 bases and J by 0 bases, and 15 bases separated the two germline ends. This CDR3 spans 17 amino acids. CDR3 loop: CASSHPGGRSSGNTIYF. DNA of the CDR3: TGCGCCAGCAGTCACCCCGGGGGGCGGAGCTCTGGAAACACCATATATTTT.

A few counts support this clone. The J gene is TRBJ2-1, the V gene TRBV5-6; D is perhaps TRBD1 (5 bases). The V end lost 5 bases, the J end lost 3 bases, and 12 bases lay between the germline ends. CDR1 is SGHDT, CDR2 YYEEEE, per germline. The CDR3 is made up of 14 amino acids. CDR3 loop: CASSWGQIYNEQFF. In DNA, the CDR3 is TGTGCCAGCAGTTGGGGCCAGATCTACAATGAGCAGTTCTTC.

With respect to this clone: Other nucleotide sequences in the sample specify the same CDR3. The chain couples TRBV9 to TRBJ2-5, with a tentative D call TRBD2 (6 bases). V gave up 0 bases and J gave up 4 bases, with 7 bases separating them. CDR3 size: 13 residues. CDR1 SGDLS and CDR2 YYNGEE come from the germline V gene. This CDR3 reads CASSVVGGETQYF. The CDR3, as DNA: TGTGCCAGCAGCGTAGTGGGGGGAGAGACCCAGTACTTC.

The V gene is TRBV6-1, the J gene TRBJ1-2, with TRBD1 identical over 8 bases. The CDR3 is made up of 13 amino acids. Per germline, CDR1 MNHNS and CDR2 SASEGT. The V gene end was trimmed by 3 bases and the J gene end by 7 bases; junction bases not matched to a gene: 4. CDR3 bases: TGTGCCAGCAGTGACGCGGACAGGGCTGGCTACACCTTC. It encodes CASSDADRAGYTF.

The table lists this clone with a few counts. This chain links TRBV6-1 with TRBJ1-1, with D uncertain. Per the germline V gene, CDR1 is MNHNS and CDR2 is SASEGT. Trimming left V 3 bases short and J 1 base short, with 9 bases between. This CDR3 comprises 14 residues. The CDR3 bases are TGTGCCAGCAGTGATGGAGGCGGGAACACTGAAGCTTTCTTT. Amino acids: CASSDGGGNTEAFF.

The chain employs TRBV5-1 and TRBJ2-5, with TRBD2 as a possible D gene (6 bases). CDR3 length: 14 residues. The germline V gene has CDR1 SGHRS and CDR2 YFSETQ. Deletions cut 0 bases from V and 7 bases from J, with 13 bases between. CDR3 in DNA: TGCGCCAGCAGCTTGGCCCTAGGTAGCGGGACCCAGTACTTC. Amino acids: CASSLALGSGTQYF.

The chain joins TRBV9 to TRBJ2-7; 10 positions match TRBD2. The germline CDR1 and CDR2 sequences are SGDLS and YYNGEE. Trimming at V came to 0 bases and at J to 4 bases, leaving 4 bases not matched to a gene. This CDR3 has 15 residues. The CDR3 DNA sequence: TGTGCCAGCAGCGTAGGCAGCGGGGGGGTGTACGAGCAGTACTTC. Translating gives CASSVGSGGVYEQYF.

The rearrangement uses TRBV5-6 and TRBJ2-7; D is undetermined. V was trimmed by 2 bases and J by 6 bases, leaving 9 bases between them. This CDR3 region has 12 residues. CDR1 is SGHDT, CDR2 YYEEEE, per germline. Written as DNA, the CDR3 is TGTGCCAGCAGCTTAAATAGTGTCGAGCAGTACTTC. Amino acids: CASSLNSVEQYF.